The sequence of this TCR beta chain was determined in a study of sequential checkpoint blockade in melanoma. The wider study: Both treatment sequences were followed by maintenance nivolumab. DNA from 70 to 95 pretreatment tumor samples underwent TCRβ immunosequencing. Notes on the study in general: Rising tumor T-cell fraction and clonality meant about 30 times likelier benefit.

Clones were sequenced by immunoSEQ multiplex PCR, and TCRdb holds only the in-frame ones, with some missing. The sample carries around 1,800 clones, 15% to 20% recorded once. To note about this clone: The antigen remains undetermined.

Noted treatment: randomized to nivolumab then ipilimumab (arm A) or the reverse (arm B). The TCR comes from a human donor with melanoma. Sequenced material: tumor tissue (inferred from file names), taken from a patient given nivolumab and ipilimumab in sequence.

The CDR3 reads CASSEQGLSYGYTF. In nucleotides, the CDR3 is TGTGCCAGCAGTGAGCAGGGACTTTCCTATGGCTACACCTTC. This rearrangement joins TRBV6-8 to TRBJ1-2; D possibly corresponds to TRBD1 (5 bases). Per germline, CDR1 MNHGY and CDR2 SAAAGT. The CDR3 consists of 14 residues. The V gene lost 5 bases and the J gene lost 4 bases, with 14 bases spanning the gap.